This T cell receptor beta chain stems from a study of cytomegalovirus exposure and HLA in healthy donors. Looking at the study overall: Among 350 to 500 genotyped donors, roughly 80% fell in the Caucasian-associated ancestry cluster. General study findings and limits: Roughly even sequencing depth across donors was the assumption behind the presence/absence analyses.

CDR1 and CDR2 from the germline V gene are GTSNPN and SVGIG (reference sequence). The CDR3 length is 12 residues. V was pared by 4 bases and J by 5 bases, with 12 bases between. The donors, nominally healthy at sampling, likely had unrecorded immune exposures. Details on this clone: Its antigen is not identified.

Both 60 Vbeta primers and 13 Jbeta primers went into the PCR. The table came from immunoSEQ multiplex PCR; TCRdb's copy has only in-frame clones and leaves some out. In all, the sample yields 45,000 to 50,000 clones. The sample was PBMCs. The TCR originated in a male donor in good health and CMV-seronegative. The chain uses TRBV30 and TRBJ2-7; TRBD1 might be the D (5 bases). The CDR3 sequence is CAWKQVEDEQYF. The CDR3 DNA is TGTGCCTGGAAACAGGTAGAGGACGAGCAGTACTTC.